Listed here are 9 T cell receptor beta chains from one sample, sequenced in a study of OX40 agonist ivuxolimab in advanced cancers. Here immunoSEQ multiplex PCR was the method, and the copy in TCRdb shows in-frame clones only, minus some. The data contain about 95,000 clones, nearly 90% of them singletons. Here the sequenced sample was CD4+ or CD8+ T cells sorted from blood, taken in a trial of the OX40 agonist ivuxolimab. The receptors were gathered from an adult with an advanced solid tumor such as melanoma, head and neck, liver or kidney cancer.

The V call is TRBV2, the J call TRBJ2-7; 12 bases are a match to TRBD1. Per germline, CDR1 SNHLY and CDR2 FYNNEI. The trim removed 5 bases at V and 7 bases at J, leaving 6 bases unmatched. The CDR3 covers 14 residues. The DNA of the CDR3 is TGTGCCAGCAGTCGGGACAGGGGGCTGGAAGAGCAGTACTTC. Translated: CASSRDRGLEEQYF.

The chain couples TRBV7-2 to TRBJ2-7; 7 bases align to TRBD1. CDR3 length: 16 residues. V gave up 2 bases and J gave up 6 bases; unmatched junction bases: 13. CDR1 is SGHTA and CDR2 is FQGNSA in the germline V gene. The CDR3 DNA sequence: TGTGCCAGCAGCTTACGCCACTTGAAGGGGGCGGGCGAGCAGTACTTC. This translates into CASSLRHLKGAGEQYF.

This clone turned up a few times. The V call is TRBV28, the J call TRBJ1-1; no clear D. Germline CDR1 is MDHEN and CDR2 is SYDVKM. The CDR3 is 11 amino acids. The CDR3 nucleotides read TGTATCACCTACCTGAACACTGAAGCTTTCTTT. Amino acids: CITYLNTEAFF.

This chain joins TRBV6-1 and TRBJ2-4; 9 bases map to TRBD1. Germline-derived CDR1 and CDR2 are MNHNS and SASEGT. The CDR3 length is 13 residues. V lost 6 bases to trimming and J lost 8 bases; unmatched junction nucleotides: 5. In DNA, the CDR3 is TGTGCCAGCAGCCCGGACAGGGGAGACATTCAGTACTTC. Residues: CASSPDRGDIQYF.

The V and J genes are TRBV5-6 and TRBJ2-3; unclear D gene. The CDR3 consists of 13 residues. Germline CDR1 and CDR2: SGHDT and YYEEEE. V lost 0 bases, J lost 6 bases, and 8 bases lay in between. The chain's CDR3 is CASSLGPEDTQYF. CDR3 nucleotides: TGTGCCAGCAGCTTGGGTCCGGAGGATACGCAGTATTTT.

The chain employs TRBV9 and TRBJ1-2; D is unresolved. V was trimmed by 2 bases and J by 1 base, leaving 12 bases between them. CDR3 length: 15 residues. Germline CDR1 SGDLS, CDR2 YYNGEE. CDR3 residues: CASSVSPQINYGYTF. The CDR3 DNA follows: TGTGCCAGCAGCGTCTCCCCTCAGATTAACTATGGCTACACCTTC.

The chain employs TRBV7-8 and TRBJ2-3, with D perhaps TRBD2 (6 bases). Germline V CDR1 and CDR2: SGHVS, FQNEAQ. CDR3 size: 15 residues. Trimming pared 3 bases from V and 2 bases from J, leaving 12 bases between. For the CDR3, the DNA is TGTGCCAGCAGCTTGGGAGCGGGTATCACAGATACGCAGTATTTT. Translation: CASSLGAGITDTQYF.

The chain couples TRBV4-2 to TRBJ2-2; D might be TRBD2 (6 bases). The CDR3 extends over 16 amino acids. Germline lookup yields CDR1 LGHNA and CDR2 YNFKEQ. Trimming left V 0 bases short and J 1 base short, with 9 bases between. The CDR3 nucleotides read TGTGCCAGCAGCCAAGATTCAGCGGGGAACACCGGGGAGCTGTTTTTT. This encodes CASSQDSAGNTGELFF.

CDR3 coding DNA: TGTGCCAGCAGTTTAGGGATTCCCGGGACTGTGTATGGCTACACCTTC. This codes for CASSLGIPGTVYGYTF. The V gene is TRBV28, the J gene TRBJ1-2; possible D gene TRBD1, 5 bases. Trimming cost V 2 bases and J 5 bases, with 18 bases left between them. The CDR3 runs 16 residues. Germline assignment: CDR1 MDHEN and CDR2 SYDVKM.